This TCR beta chain was retrieved from a study of blood T cell repertoires in COVID-19. The protocol was immunoSEQ multiplex PCR, while the TCRdb copy is restricted to in-frame clones and leaves out a portion. Among around 250,000 clones listed, roughly 89% were seen once. Germline V gene lookup returns CDR1 GTSNPN and CDR2 SVGIG (reference sequence). CDR3 size: 14 residues. V shed 2 bases and J shed 0 bases, with 8 bases lying between them. What was sequenced was peripheral blood. The genes are TRBV30 and TRBJ1-5; perhaps TRBD1 as D (6 bases). The clonotype comes from a woman aged 40 to 50 who had recovered from COVID-19. The CDR3 here is CAWSRTVSNQPQHF. The CDR3 region has the DNA TGTGCCTGGAGTCGGACAGTTAGCAATCAGCCCCAGCATTTT.